The 26 T cell receptor beta chains below were found in one sample sequenced in a study of shared clonotypes between healthy human individuals. TCRdb's table, derived via immunoSEQ multiplex PCR, lists solely in-frame clones and lacks some. Altogether some 2,500,000 clones are present, approximately 94% being singletons, with the ten largest covering roughly 0.36%. Sequencing input: naive CD4+ T cells from PBMCs. Subset: CD45RA+ positively selected. The receptors derive from a man younger than 30 in good health. Some clones in this sample may be carry-over from other donors' samples.

The chain uses TRBV6-6 and TRBJ1-1, with D perhaps matching TRBD1 (6 bases). The V gene's germline CDR1 is MNHNY and CDR2 SVGAGI (reference sequence). Trimming took 6 bases from V and 6 from J, leaving 11 bases between them. The CDR3 runs to 12 residues. The CDR3 spells CASSYREAEAFF. The CDR3 bases are TGTGCCAGCAGCTACAGGGAGGCTGAAGCTTTCTTT.

The rearrangement links TRBV28 to TRBJ1-5; D not certain. V was shortened by 5 bases and J by 0 bases, with 8 bases between the two germline ends. Germline loops: CDR1 MDHEN, CDR2 SYDVKM. The CDR3 is made up of 14 amino acids. The CDR3 region has the DNA TGTGCCAGCAGTGAGGGAGTTAGCAATCAGCCCCAGCATTTT. Encoded protein: CASSEGVSNQPQHF.

The chain joins TRBV6-1 to TRBJ2-5; possibly TRBD2 for D (5 bases). This CDR3 is 13 amino acids long. Per the germline V gene, CDR1 is MNHNS and CDR2 is SASEGT. V dropped 4 bases and J dropped 5 bases, with 11 bases sitting between them. CDR3 in DNA: TGTGCCAGCAGTGGGCCGGGATCGGAGACCCAGTACTTC. Translated: CASSGPGSETQYF.

Here the CDR3 DNA reads TGTGCCAGCAGCCCCGAGAGGAGGGGGAAAGAGACCCAGTACTTC. It encodes CASSPERRGKETQYF. The chain couples TRBV5-4 to TRBJ2-5; D is possibly TRBD1 or TRBD2 (6 bases each). With 4 bases removed from V and 3 bases from J, the gap between germline ends came to 16 bases. The CDR3 is 15 amino acids. From germline, CDR1 is SGHNT and CDR2 YYREEE (reference sequence).

This clone was observed once. This chain connects TRBV5-4 to TRBJ2-5, with D tentatively TRBD2 (5 bases). There are 15 residues in the CDR3. The germline gives CDR1 SGHNT, CDR2 YYREEE (reference sequence). Between the trimmed V and J ends, which lost 1 base and 1 base, there was a span of 11 bases. The CDR3, as DNA: TGTGCCAGCAGCTTGTTGGCGACTACCCAAGAGACCCAGTACTTC. This sequence encodes CASSLLATTQETQYF.

This rearrangement joins TRBV28 to TRBJ1-5, with a possible D match to TRBD1 (5 bases). Per germline, CDR1 MDHEN and CDR2 SYDVKM. CDR3 size: 15 residues. Between the trimmed V and J ends, which lost 3 bases and 4 bases, there was a span of 13 bases. This CDR3 is CASSFHGGGNQPQHF. The CDR3 DNA reads as TGTGCCAGCAGTTTTCATGGGGGGGGAAATCAGCCCCAGCATTTT.

This chain uses TRBV10-1 with TRBJ2-2; D possibly uses TRBD1 or TRBD2 (5 bases each). V dropped 2 bases and J dropped 0 bases, with 13 bases sitting between them. CDR3 length: 17 amino acids. Germline lookup yields CDR1 WNHNN and CDR2 SYGVQD (reference sequence). DNA for the CDR3: TGCGCCAGCAGTGAGATCCAGGGACGGTCGAACACCGGGGAGCTGTTTTTT. Encoded protein: CASSEIQGRSNTGELFF.

The chain links TRBV5-1 to TRBJ2-3, with 7 bases aligning to TRBD1. This CDR3 spans 16 amino acids. Looked up from germline, CDR1 is SGHRS and CDR2 is YFSETQ. The trim removed 4 bases at V and 1 base at J, leaving 9 bases unmatched. This CDR3 is CASSHRTGGGTDTQYF. CDR3 DNA: TGCGCCAGCAGCCACAGGACAGGCGGAGGCACAGATACGCAGTATTTT.

This chain's CDR3 is CAISEGPRNTEAFF. The CDR3 DNA is TGTGCCATCAGTGAGGGGCCGAGGAACACTGAAGCTTTCTTT. V gene TRBV10-3 combines with J gene TRBJ1-1, with D unresolved. The CDR3 has 14 residues. V was pared by 2 bases and J by 1 base, with 8 bases between. CDR1 ENHRY and CDR2 SYGVKD come from the germline V gene.

This chain joins TRBV30 and TRBJ2-2, with 10 nucleotides matching TRBD2. Germline V gene data show CDR1 as GTSNPN and CDR2 as SVGIG (reference sequence). Unmatched junction bases numbered 11, after V lost 0 bases and J lost 7 bases. The length of the CDR3 is 17 residues. CDR3 in DNA: TGTGCCTGGAGTGTACTAAATAGGCTAGCGGGAGTCGGGGAGCTGTTTTTT. Protein: CAWSVLNRLAGVGELFF.

This chain joins TRBV15 and TRBJ2-7; D tentatively reads TRBD1 or TRBD2 (5 bases each). The germline V and J ends were trimmed by 0 bases and 2 bases, with 14 bases remaining between them. CDR1 is LNHNV and CDR2 is YYDKDF in the germline V gene (reference sequence). The CDR3 has 16 residues. The CDR3 region is CATSRDGNLGPYEQYF. CDR3 sequence (DNA): TGTGCCACCAGCAGAGATGGCAACCTGGGACCCTACGAGCAGTACTTC.

This chain joins TRBV25-1 and TRBJ2-5; possibly TRBD1 for D (7 bases). The CDR3 covers 13 residues. Germline V gene lookup returns CDR1 MGHDK and CDR2 SYGVNS. V lost 5 bases and J lost 3, with 10 bases in between. CDR3 coding DNA: TGTGCCAGCAGTCCAGGGGGGAAAGAGACCCAGTACTTC. This translates into CASSPGGKETQYF.

The chain joins TRBV4-1 to TRBJ2-7; TRBD2 matches 9 bases. Germline-derived CDR1 and CDR2 are MGHRA and YSYEKL. The CDR3 is 16 amino acids. The V and J ends lost 1 base and 3 bases, in that order; junction bases with no gene match: 7. In DNA form, the CDR3 reads TGCGCCAGCAGCCAAGTTAGAGGTAGCGGGAGCTACGAGCAGTACTTC. Protein sequence: CASSQVRGSGSYEQYF.

The CDR3 nucleotides read TGCGCCAGCTTCGACGGGCGGGAGGGCCATTCATTACCCTACTTC. This sequence encodes CASFDGREGHSLPYF. This chain uses TRBV5-1 with TRBJ2-7; 9 bases match TRBD2. Germline CDR1 is SGHRS and CDR2 is YFSETQ. This CDR3 spans 15 amino acids. J lost 13 bases, V lost 7 bases, and 21 bases had no gene match.

This chain links TRBV5-4 with TRBJ2-5; no definite D call. V lost 3 bases and J 2 bases, leaving 11 bases between the germline ends. The CDR3 is made up of 14 amino acids. CDR1 and CDR2 (germline): SGHNT, YYREEE (reference sequence). This CDR3 reads CASSSEVGQETQYF. DNA for the CDR3: TGTGCCAGCAGCTCCGAGGTGGGTCAAGAGACCCAGTACTTC.

This clone occurred once. The rearrangement links TRBV16 to TRBJ1-2, with D possibly matching TRBD1 (6 bases). The CDR3 is 13 amino acids. The germline V and J ends were trimmed by 6 bases and 2 bases, with 10 bases remaining between them. Germline CDR1 and CDR2: KGHSY and FQNENV. Here the CDR3 reads CASSPDRNYGYTF. DNA for the CDR3: TGTGCCAGCAGTCCTGACAGGAACTATGGCTACACCTTC.

Points on this clone: The sample has other DNA sequences that encode this CDR3 too. The chain combines TRBV7-3 with TRBJ1-1; TRBD1 might be the D (5 bases). The CDR3 covers 14 residues. V was pared by 2 bases and J by 1 base, with 8 bases between. From germline, CDR1 is SGHTA and CDR2 FQGTGA. CDR3 in amino acids: CASSLGQGNTEAFF. The CDR3 DNA reads TGTGCCAGCAGCTTAGGTCAGGGGAACACTGAAGCTTTCTTT.

This clone appeared a single time. The J gene is TRBJ1-5, the V gene TRBV19; the D gene is possibly TRBD1 (5 bases). The CDR3 is 16 amino acids. In germline, CDR1 is LNHDA, CDR2 SQIVND (reference sequence). Trimming pared 6 bases from V and 0 bases from J, leaving 15 bases between. The CDR3 sequence is CASRALGDGSNQPQHF. In nucleotides, the CDR3 is TGTGCCAGTAGAGCCCTAGGGGACGGTAGCAATCAGCCCCAGCATTTT.

This clone was detected once. J is TRBJ2-1 and V is TRBV28; 11 positions match TRBD1. Germline CDR1 is MDHEN and CDR2 is SYDVKM. V shed 4 bases and J 7 bases; nucleotides not matched to a gene: 12. The CDR3 extends over 17 amino acids. The CDR3: CASSSDVFRDRGNEQFF. DNA of the CDR3: TGTGCCAGCAGTTCCGATGTTTTTCGGGACAGGGGGAATGAGCAGTTCTTC.

This chain joins TRBV30 and TRBJ2-1; 11 bases map to TRBD2. Germline-derived CDR1 and CDR2 are GTSNPN and SVGIG (reference sequence). V lost 4 bases and J lost 2; bases outside the gene matches: 4. The CDR3 length is 15 residues. This CDR3 reads CAWNPGLAAYNEQFF. The DNA of the CDR3 is TGTGCCTGGAACCCGGGACTAGCGGCCTACAATGAGCAGTTCTTC.

J is TRBJ1-5 and V is TRBV21-1; the D segment call TRBD1 is taken from the table without a DNA check. TRBV21-1 is reported as a pseudogene. This CDR3 is built from 17 residues. The CDR3 is CATTGGQGARWDQPQHF. The CDR3 DNA follows: TGTGCCACTACAGGGGGACAGGGGGCCCGTTGGGATCAGCCCCAGCATTTT.

The chain couples TRBV29-1 to TRBJ2-6; possible D gene TRBD1, 5 bases. Germline V gives CDR1 SQVTM, CDR2 ANQGSEA. V lost 6 bases, J lost 2 bases, and 11 bases lay in between. The CDR3 is made up of 14 amino acids. CDR3 bases: TGCAGCGTAGCGACAGTAACTGGGGCCAACGTCCTGACTTTC. Translating it yields CSVATVTGANVLTF.

The chain recombines TRBV6-5 with TRBJ2-3; TRBD2 matches at 7 bases. The CDR3 is 15 residues long. Unmatched junction bases numbered 5, after V lost 2 bases and J lost 3 bases. Germline V gives CDR1 MNHEY, CDR2 SVGAGI. CDR3 sequence (DNA): TGTGCCAGCAGTTACCGGGGGGTTATGACAGATACGCAGTATTTT. Translated: CASSYRGVMTDTQYF.

The chain carries TRBV9 and TRBJ2-7; D may be TRBD1 or TRBD2 (5 bases each). Trimming stripped 4 bases from V and 3 bases from J, with 14 bases between. Germline CDR1 reads SGDLS; CDR2 reads YYNGEE. The CDR3 is made up of 14 amino acids. CDR3 sequence reads: CASSPGLLHYEQYF. CDR3 DNA: TGTGCCAGCAGCCCGGGGCTCCTACACTACGAGCAGTACTTC.

DNA of the CDR3: TGCGCCAGCAGCCAACCTCGGACTGAGACGGGTCAGTACTTC. Its protein is CASSQPRTETGQYF. The rearrangement uses TRBV4-1 and TRBJ2-4; tentative D call: TRBD2 (5 bases). The CDR3 spans 14 residues. Trimming took 2 bases from V and 12 from J, leaving 17 bases between them. The V gene's germline CDR1 is MGHRA and CDR2 YSYEKL.

V is TRBV5-1 and J is TRBJ1-2; weak D call: TRBD1 (5 bases). Trimming pared 4 bases from V and 3 bases from J, leaving 13 bases between. In germline, CDR1 is SGHRS, CDR2 YFSETQ. The length of the CDR3 is 14 residues. Here the CDR3 DNA reads TGCGCCAGCAGCCTGGACGGGGCCGACTATGGCTACACCTTC. Protein: CASSLDGADYGYTF.